The 16 T cell receptor beta chains listed next were all sequenced from one sample in a study of cytomegalovirus exposure and HLA in healthy donors. PCR used 60 Vbeta primers and 13 Jbeta primers. TCRdb's copy holds only in-frame clones and misses some; the assay was immunoSEQ multiplex PCR. In the table there are some 59,000 clones, approximately 81% of which are singletons. The sequencing input was PBMCs. These receptors were collected from a woman between 18 and 29 years old in good health and CMV-seronegative.

The gene calls are TRBV9 and TRBJ2-1, with D perhaps TRBD2 (6 bases). Germline values: CDR1 SGDLS, CDR2 YYNGEE. Trimming pared 4 bases from V and 9 bases from J, leaving 20 bases between. The CDR3 contains 15 residues. The CDR3 bases are TGTGCCAGCAGCTTAGGGACTCCTAAATCTGGTGAGCAGTTCTTC. It translates to CASSLGTPKSGEQFF.

The chain links TRBV19 to TRBJ2-7, with a weak D call TRBD2 (5 bases). The germline V gene encodes CDR1 LNHDA and CDR2 SQIVND (reference sequence). Trimming shortened V by 5 bases and J by 3 bases, and 11 bases separated the two germline ends. There are 13 residues in the CDR3. The CDR3 reads CASSSGRGYEQYF. The DNA for the CDR3 is TGTGCCAGTAGTTCCGGACGGGGCTACGAGCAGTACTTC.

The rearrangement joins TRBV6-1 to TRBJ2-1, with TRBD1 identical over 10 bases. J lost 7 bases, V lost 6 bases, and 6 bases had no gene match. Germline lookup yields CDR1 MNHNS and CDR2 SASEGT. The CDR3 extends over 14 amino acids. The CDR3 DNA sequence: TGTGCCAGCAGGGGACAGGGGTTTGGGAATGAGCAGTTCTTC. Amino acids: CASRGQGFGNEQFF.

This clone came up once. This chain uses TRBV19 with TRBJ1-1; TRBD1 might be the D (5 bases). V shed 1 base and J shed 3 bases, with 15 bases lying between them. The CDR3 extends over 16 amino acids. Germline V gene lookup returns CDR1 LNHDA and CDR2 SQIVND (reference sequence). The CDR3, as DNA: TGTGCCAGTAGTATAGTTCCAGGGTTGTGGTACACTGAAGCTTTCTTT. Encoded protein: CASSIVPGLWYTEAFF.

The chain's CDR3 is CASSANAGQGYNSPLHF. In nucleotides, the CDR3 is TGTGCCAGCAGCGCCAATGCGGGACAGGGTTATAATTCACCCCTCCACTTT. This rearrangement joins TRBV9 to TRBJ1-6; 9 bases map to TRBD1. Unmatched junction bases numbered 8, after V lost 3 bases and J lost 4 bases. Germline CDR1 and CDR2: SGDLS and YYNGEE. CDR3 length equals 17 residues.

The chain recombines TRBV27 with TRBJ2-1, with D tentatively TRBD2 (7 bases). V lost 7 bases and J 6 bases, leaving 16 bases between the germline ends. Germline CDR1 reads MNHEY; CDR2 reads SMNVEV (reference sequence). The CDR3 is made up of 14 amino acids. The CDR3 here is CASTRGGGVNEQFF. The CDR3 DNA is TGTGCCAGCACCCGGGGAGGGGGGGTCAATGAGCAGTTCTTC.

This chain links TRBV5-6 with TRBJ2-5; TRBD1 might be the D (6 bases). CDR3 size: 16 residues. The germline V gene encodes CDR1 SGHDT and CDR2 YYEEEE. Between the trimmed V and J ends, which lost 3 bases and 0 bases, there was a span of 15 bases. CDR3 in amino acids: CASSSGGGTYQETQYF. CDR3 coding DNA: TGTGCCAGCAGCTCTGGGGGCGGTACGTACCAAGAGACCCAGTACTTC. Full variable domain (outside the CDR3, taken from reference TRBV5-6 and TRBJ2-5): DAGVTQSPTHLIKTRGQQVTLRCSPKSGHDTVSWYQQALGQGPQFIFQYYEEEERQRGNFPDRFSGHQFPNYSSELNVNALLLGDSALYLCASSSGGGTYQETQYFGPGTRLLVL.

CDR3 protein: CASSDSAGGPNYGYTF. As DNA, the CDR3 is TGTGCCAGCAGTGACTCGGCTGGCGGGCCTAACTATGGCTACACCTTC. The rearrangement joins TRBV6-4 to TRBJ1-2; D uncertain. The CDR3 length is 16 residues. V was cut by 0 bases and J by 0 bases, with 11 bases left in between. Looked up from germline, CDR1 is MRHNA and CDR2 is SNTAGT.

The J gene is TRBJ1-2, the V gene TRBV19; D remains unclear. V was shortened by 2 bases and J by 0 bases, with 10 bases between the two germline ends. CDR1 LNHDA and CDR2 SQIVND come from the germline V gene (reference sequence). The CDR3 is 15 residues long. The CDR3 nucleotides are TGTGCCAGTAGTATAAAGGGAGGACCTAACTATGGCTACACCTTC. This encodes CASSIKGGPNYGYTF. The full variable domain, its missing parts supplied by reference TRBV19 and TRBJ1-2, is DGGITQSPKYLFRKEGQNVTLSCEQNLNHDAMYWYRQDPGQGLRLIYYSQIVNDFQKGDIAEGYSVSREKKESFPLTVTSAQKNPTAFYLCASSIKGGPNYGYTFGSGTRLTVV.

This clone was found once. The V and J genes are TRBV19 and TRBJ1-1; TRBD1 matches 9 bases. The germline gives CDR1 LNHDA, CDR2 SQIVND (reference sequence). The CDR3 spans 14 residues. V trimming: 1 base; J trimming: 7 bases; junction bases outside the gene matches: 4. CDR3 coding DNA: TGTGCCAGTAGTATAGTTGGGACAGGGCTTGAAGCTTTCTTT. This sequence encodes CASSIVGTGLEAFF.

The J gene is TRBJ2-7, the V gene TRBV6-6; tentative D call: TRBD2 (6 bases). Germline CDR1 is MNHNY and CDR2 is SVGAGI (reference sequence). This CDR3 contains 15 residues. The V and J ends lost 7 bases and 4 bases respectively, with 20 bases between them. The CDR3 DNA is TGTGCCAGCAAATTACTTAGCGGAGCGGATTACGAGCAGTACTTC. Protein: CASKLLSGADYEQYF.

V gene TRBV18 combines with J gene TRBJ1-2; 9 nucleotides line up with TRBD1. Trimming at V came to 3 bases and at J to 8 bases, leaving 13 bases not matched to a gene. Germline assignment: CDR1 KGHSH and CDR2 LQKENI. The CDR3 has 16 residues. The CDR3 region is CASSPPSVGQGSGYTF. DNA for the CDR3: TGTGCCAGCTCACCGCCTAGTGTCGGACAGGGGTCGGGCTACACCTTC.

J is TRBJ2-3 and V is TRBV6-4; 10 bases fit TRBD2. This CDR3 region has 15 residues. Germline values: CDR1 MRHNA, CDR2 SNTAGT. J gave up 2 bases and V 4 bases, and 3 bases lay outside the gene matches. CDR3 in DNA: TGTGCCAGCAGTGCCGGGACTAGCGACACAGATACGCAGTATTTT. Translated, it gives CASSAGTSDTDTQYF.

CDR3 sequence: CASSRSTYEQYF. The DNA of the CDR3 is TGTGCCAGCAGCCGATCCACTTACGAGCAGTACTTC. The rearrangement links TRBV5-8 to TRBJ2-7; D is unresolved. The CDR3 has 12 residues. V was cut by 4 bases and J by 4 bases, with 9 bases left in between. The germline V gene has CDR1 SGHTS and CDR2 YDEGEE.

The chain uses TRBV30 and TRBJ2-7; perhaps TRBD2 as D (7 bases). The length of the CDR3 is 13 residues. Trimming removed 2 bases from V and 7 bases from J, with 15 bases in between. Germline V gene data show CDR1 as GTSNPN and CDR2 as SVGIG (reference sequence). The CDR3 loop is CAWSRGGSGEQYF. CDR3 DNA: TGTGCCTGGAGTAGGGGGGGCTCGGGGGAGCAGTACTTC.

V gene TRBV25-1 combines with J gene TRBJ1-1; TRBD1 might be the D (5 bases). Per germline, CDR1 MGHDK and CDR2 SYGVNS. CDR3 size: 13 residues. V lost 1 base and J 10 bases, leaving 13 bases between the germline ends. The CDR3 is CASSEFGGEAAFF. CDR3 DNA sequence: TGTGCCAGCAGTGAATTTGGGGGGGAGGCAGCTTTCTTT.